This T cell receptor (beta chain) was obtained from a study of response to subunit inactivated influenza vaccine. General study findings and limits: T cells newly recruited by each seasonal influenza vaccination are few, the authors suggested.

On this clonotype: Its antigen is not identified.

TCRdb re-called the RT-PCR reads through MiXCR, storing one row per CDR3 protein. The sample yields more than 450,000 distinct CDR3 sequences, about an eighth seen once. Trimming took 4 bases from V and 0 from J, leaving 15 bases between them. The V gene's germline CDR1 is ENHRY and CDR2 SYGVKD. This CDR3 is 17 amino acids long. The input for sequencing was PBMCs from blood, taken on the day of vaccination. The rearrangement uses TRBV10-3 and TRBJ2-2, with D possibly TRBD2 on 6 matching bases. This clonotype was sampled from a man in his fifties or sixties who received an inactivated influenza vaccine. The CDR3 DNA reads TGTGCCATCAGTGGCAAAAACCGGGACTCGAACACCGGGGAGCTGTTTTTT. This translates into CAISGKNRDSNTGELFF.